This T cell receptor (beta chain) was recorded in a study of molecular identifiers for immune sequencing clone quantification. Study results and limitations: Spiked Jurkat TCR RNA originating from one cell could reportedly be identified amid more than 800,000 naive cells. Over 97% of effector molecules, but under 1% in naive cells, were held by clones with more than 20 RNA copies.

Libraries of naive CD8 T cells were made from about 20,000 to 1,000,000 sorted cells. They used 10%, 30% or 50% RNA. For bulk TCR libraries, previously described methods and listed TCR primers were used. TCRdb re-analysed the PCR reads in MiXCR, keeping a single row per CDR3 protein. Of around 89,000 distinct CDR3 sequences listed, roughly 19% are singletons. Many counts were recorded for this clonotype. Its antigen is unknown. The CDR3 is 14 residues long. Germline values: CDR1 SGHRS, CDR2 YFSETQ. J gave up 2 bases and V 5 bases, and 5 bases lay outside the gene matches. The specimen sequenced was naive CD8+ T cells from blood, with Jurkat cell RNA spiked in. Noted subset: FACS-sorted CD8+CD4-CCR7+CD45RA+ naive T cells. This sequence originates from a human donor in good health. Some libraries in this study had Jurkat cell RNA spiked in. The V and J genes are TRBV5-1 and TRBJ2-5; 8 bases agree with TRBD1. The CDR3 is CASRTTGDQETQYF. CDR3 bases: TGCGCCAGCAGGACGACAGGGGATCAAGAGACCCAGTACTTC.